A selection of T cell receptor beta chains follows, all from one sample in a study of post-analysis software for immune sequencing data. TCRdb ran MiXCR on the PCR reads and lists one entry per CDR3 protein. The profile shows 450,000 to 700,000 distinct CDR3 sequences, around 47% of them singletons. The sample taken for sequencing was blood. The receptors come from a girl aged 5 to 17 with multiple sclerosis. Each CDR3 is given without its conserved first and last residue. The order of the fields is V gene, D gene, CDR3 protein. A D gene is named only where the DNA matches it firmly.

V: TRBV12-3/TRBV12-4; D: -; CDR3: ASSSPRRGVKGYT
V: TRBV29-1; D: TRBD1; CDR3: SVEGQGRKDTQY
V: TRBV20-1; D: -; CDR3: SAPRLARTYNEQF
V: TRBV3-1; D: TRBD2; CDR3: ASSRTGGDHYEQY
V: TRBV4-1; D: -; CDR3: ASSQDTGGSSYNEQF
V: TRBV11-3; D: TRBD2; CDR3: ASSLVGSGRTYEQY
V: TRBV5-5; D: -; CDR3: ASSPRTVLQETQY
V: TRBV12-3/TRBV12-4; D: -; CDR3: ASNLRAGGTDTQY
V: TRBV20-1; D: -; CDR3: SAPGTLSNSPLH
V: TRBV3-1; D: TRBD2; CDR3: ASSQGTSGRRETQY
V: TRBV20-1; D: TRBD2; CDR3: SASPLAGQETQY
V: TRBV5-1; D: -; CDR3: ASSLLDGNTEAF
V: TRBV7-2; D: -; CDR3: ASSDSSLSYEQY
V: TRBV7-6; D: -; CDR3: ASSLVADPSYEQY
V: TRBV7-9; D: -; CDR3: AIYHETGYANEQF
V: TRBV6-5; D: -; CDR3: ASSYALGETQY
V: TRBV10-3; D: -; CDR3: AISDPGSQETQY
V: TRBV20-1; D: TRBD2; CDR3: SAYGRHSYEQY
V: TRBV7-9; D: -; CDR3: ANSSKYEQY
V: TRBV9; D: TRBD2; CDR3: ASSVGGGGKTDTQY
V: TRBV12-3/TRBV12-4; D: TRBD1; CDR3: ASSSPGDSGGANYGYT
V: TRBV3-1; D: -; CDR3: ASSQSGVGGYT
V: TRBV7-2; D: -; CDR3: ASSRLPTANYGYT
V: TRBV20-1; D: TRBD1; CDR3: SARTGEAMETQY